The rows below give T cell receptor beta chains drawn from one sample of a study of T cells in Graves' hyperthyroidism and ophthalmopathy. TCRdb re-called the multiplex PCR reads through MiXCR, storing one row per CDR3 protein. The data show under 650,000 distinct CDR3 sequences, under 20% seen once. The sample comprised blood. The receptors derive from a woman aged 30 to 39 with Graves' hyperthyroidism. Both conserved end residues are part of each CDR3. Each record gives: clone size, CDR3 length, J gene, V gene, D gene, CDR3 protein, CDR3 DNA. A D gene is named only where the DNA matches it firmly. Rows give clone size only sometimes, using once, few, many, or a class for an expanded clone.

-,15,TRBJ1-5,TRBV19,-,CASSPGQFSNQPQHF,TGTGCCAGTAGTCCCGGACAGTTTAGCAATCAGCCCCAGCATTTT
many,16,TRBJ1-4,TRBV28,-,CASRSLAAPVNEKLFF,TGTGCCAGCAGGTCACTGGCGGCGCCCGTAAATGAAAAACTGTTTTTT
many,13,TRBJ2-7,TRBV30,-,CAWRRQGVGEQYF,TGTGCCTGGAGAAGGCAGGGAGTGGGAGAGCAGTACTTC
many,16,TRBJ1-5,TRBV30,TRBD1,CAWSVSGRGREQPQHF,TGTGCCTGGAGTGTTTCGGGCAGGGGGCGAGAACAGCCCCAGCATTTT
few,14,TRBJ1-5,TRBV19,TRBD1,CASTSQGLRQPQHF,TGTGCCAGTACCTCACAGGGGTTGAGGCAGCCCCAGCATTTT
many,13,TRBJ2-7,TRBV29-1,-,CSVEDGGHYEQYF,TGCAGCGTTGAAGATGGGGGGCACTACGAGCAGTACTTC
-,17,TRBJ2-1,TRBV6-2/TRBV6-3,TRBD2,CASSYSRTSGVGNEQFF,TGTGCCAGCAGTTACTCGAGGACTAGCGGGGTTGGAAATGAGCAGTTCTTC
-,15,TRBJ1-4,TRBV6-2/TRBV6-3,TRBD1,CASSGGQKINEKLFF,TGTGCCAGCAGCGGGGGACAGAAAATTAATGAAAAACTGTTTTTT
many,15,TRBJ1-1,TRBV18,-,CASSPSAGVGTEAFF,TGTGCCAGCTCACCTTCGGCAGGGGTGGGCACTGAAGCTTTCTTT
many,13,TRBJ1-1,TRBV20-1,-,CSAIDRMNTEAFF,TGCAGTGCTATAGACAGGATGAACACTGAAGCTTTCTTT
-,12,TRBJ1-1,TRBV20-1,-,CSALPNAYEAFF,TGCAGTGCTCTCCCCAATGCGTATGAAGCTTTCTTT
many,15,TRBJ1-1,TRBV7-8,-,CASSLATGVNTEAFF,TGTGCCAGCAGCTTAGCAACAGGCGTGAACACTGAAGCTTTCTTT
few,16,TRBJ2-5,TRBV4-3,TRBD2,CASSQTGTSGMETQYF,TGCGCCAGCAGCCAAACCGGGACTAGCGGGATGGAGACCCAGTACTTC
-,17,TRBJ2-1,TRBV3-1,TRBD1,CASSQDTGQGLNNEQFF,TGTGCCAGCAGCCAAGATACGGGACAGGGATTAAACAATGAGCAGTTCTTC
-,12,TRBJ1-1,TRBV2,-,CASSVHDSEAFF,TGTGCCAGCAGTGTTCACGACTCTGAAGCTTTCTTT
-,13,TRBJ1-4,TRBV4-1,-,CASIGRGNEKLFF,TGCGCCAGCATAGGCAGGGGAAATGAAAAACTGTTTTTT
-,16,TRBJ2-3,TRBV7-3,TRBD2,CASSPIAGVNTDTQYF,TGTGCCAGCAGCCCAATAGCGGGAGTGAACACAGATACGCAGTATTTT
-,16,TRBJ2-1,TRBV4-1,TRBD2,CASSRKSSGTHNEQFF,TGCGCCAGCAGCCGCAAATCTAGCGGCACCCACAATGAGCAGTTCTTC
-,14,TRBJ2-1,TRBV9,-,CASSVGILGDEQFF,TGTGCCAGCAGCGTGGGGATCCTGGGGGATGAGCAGTTCTTC
-,17,TRBJ2-1,TRBV11-2,-,CASSLDWTSFHYNEQFF,TGTGCCAGCAGCTTAGATTGGACTTCCTTTCACTACAATGAGCAGTTCTTC
few,15,TRBJ1-5,TRBV6-1,TRBD1,CASIAGTGGDQPQHF,TGTGCCAGCATTGCAGGGACAGGGGGCGATCAGCCCCAGCATTTT
-,15,TRBJ2-7,TRBV4-1,-,CASSQEGSRVYEQYF,TGCGCCAGCAGCCAAGAAGGATCTCGGGTCTACGAGCAGTACTTC
-,16,TRBJ1-5,TRBV12-3/TRBV12-4,-,CASSFRVAGSEQPQHF,TGTGCCAGCAGTTTTAGGGTGGCAGGGTCCGAGCAGCCCCAGCATTTT
many,13,TRBJ1-2,TRBV12-3/TRBV12-4,-,CASSDPGDYGYTF,TGTGCCAGCAGTGACCCTGGTGACTATGGCTACACCTTC
-,15,TRBJ2-7,TRBV29-1,TRBD1,CSVEGGTGGTYEQYF,TGCAGCGTTGAAGGGGGGACAGGGGGAACCTACGAGCAGTACTTC
-,15,TRBJ1-2,TRBV6-1,TRBD1,CASSQDRAPNYGYTF,TGTGCCAGCAGTCAGGACAGGGCGCCAAACTATGGCTACACCTTC
many,14,TRBJ2-7,TRBV28,-,CASIDSGPNYEQYF,TGTGCCAGCATCGACTCGGGACCCAACTACGAGCAGTACTTC
many,12,TRBJ1-2,TRBV28,-,CASSTGFYGYTF,TGTGCCAGCAGTACAGGGTTCTATGGCTACACCTTC
-,13,TRBJ1-1,TRBV19,-,CASSIGGYTEAFF,TGTGCCAGTAGTATTGGGGGGTACACTGAAGCTTTCTTT
once,15,TRBJ1-1,TRBV4-1,-,CASSQVMTANTEAFF,TGCGCCAGCAGCCAAGTTATGACAGCGAACACTGAAGCTTTCTTT
-,15,TRBJ2-3,TRBV7-2,-,CASSLGGGTLDTQYF,TGTGCCAGCAGCTTAGGTGGGGGGACCTTGGATACGCAGTATTTT
many,16,TRBJ2-1,TRBV11-2,TRBD2,CASSQKLAGRNNEQFF,TGTGCCAGCAGCCAAAAACTAGCGGGGCGCAACAATGAGCAGTTCTTC